These 23 T cell receptor beta chains originate from one sample sequenced in a study of shared clonotypes between healthy human individuals. The data were produced by immunoSEQ multiplex PCR, yet TCRdb's version contains in-frame clones alone and is incomplete. The data hold about 2 million clones, with less than 95% observed a single time. CD45RO-negative, CCR7-positively selected cells formed the naive CD8 fraction, excluding terminally differentiated effector memory CD45RA+ cells. Sequencing was carried out using naive CD8+ T cells sorted from blood. The receptors originated from a man aged 18 to 35 in good health.

The V and J genes are TRBV27 and TRBJ1-2; D might be TRBD1 (5 bases). The germline CDR1 and CDR2 sequences are MNHEY and SMNVEV (reference sequence). V was cut by 4 bases and J by 5 bases, with 23 bases left in between. The CDR3 totals 17 residues. The CDR3 loop reads CASSSDPGPVKAYGYTF. CDR3 sequence (DNA): TGTGCCAGCAGTTCCGACCCGGGACCGGTTAAAGCATATGGCTACACCTTC.

This clone was counted once. This CDR3 is CASSWAGTGVETQYF. Written as DNA, the CDR3 is TGTGCCAGCAGTTGGGCCGGGACAGGGGTTGAGACCCAGTACTTC. This chain joins TRBV6-5 and TRBJ2-5; 10 bases align to TRBD1. This CDR3 is 15 amino acids long. V dropped 4 bases and J dropped 5; count of bases not matched to a gene: 7. Germline values: CDR1 MNHEY, CDR2 SVGAGI.

The chain couples TRBV27 to TRBJ2-3; D is unclear. Trimming pared 5 bases from V and 1 base from J, leaving 13 bases between. Germline loops: CDR1 MNHEY, CDR2 SMNVEV (reference sequence). The CDR3 length is 15 residues. CDR3 nucleotides: TGTGCCAGCAGTCTCCTAGGTCGTGGCACAGATACGCAGTATTTT. Translating gives CASSLLGRGTDTQYF.

The genes are TRBV5-6 and TRBJ2-1, with D maybe TRBD2 (6 bases). The V gene's germline CDR1 is SGHDT and CDR2 YYEEEE. The CDR3 has 15 residues. V lost 4 bases, J lost 8 bases, and 19 bases lay in between. CDR3 region: CASSRAFAGKDEQFF. The CDR3 DNA sequence: TGTGCCAGCAGCCGCGCATTTGCGGGGAAAGATGAGCAGTTCTTC.

Worth noting for this clone: The sample carries other DNA sequences with the same CDR3. V usage is TRBV9 and J usage is TRBJ2-7; 12 positions agree with TRBD2. Germline CDR1 and CDR2: SGDLS and YYNGEE. This CDR3 is built from 14 residues. After removal of 2 bases from V and 6 bases from J, the junction contained 3 bases not matched to a gene. In DNA, the CDR3 is TGTGCCAGCAGCGTCGGACTAGCGGGATCCGAGCAGTACTTC. Translating it yields CASSVGLAGSEQYF.

As for this clone: This specimen includes other DNA sequences encoding the same CDR3. The CDR3 region is CASSQVGTAFYEQYF. CDR3 DNA: TGCGCCAGCAGCCAAGTAGGGACCGCCTTCTACGAGCAGTACTTC. This chain joins TRBV4-1 and TRBJ2-7, with D possibly being TRBD1 or TRBD2 (5 bases each). The CDR3 extends over 15 amino acids. The V and J ends lost 1 base and 3 bases respectively, with 13 bases between them. Germline V lookup: CDR1 MGHRA, CDR2 YSYEKL.

This clone was counted a single time. The chain links TRBV9 to TRBJ2-5; 7 nucleotides line up with TRBD1. With 3 bases clipped from V and 5 bases from J, the junction kept 7 bases outside the gene matches. Per the germline V gene, CDR1 is SGDLS and CDR2 is YYNGEE. This CDR3 is 14 amino acids long. The CDR3 region has the DNA TGTGCCAGCAGCGCTAATACAGGGGTCGAGACCCAGTACTTC. Its protein is CASSANTGVETQYF.

This clone appeared a few times. The gene calls are TRBV6-5 and TRBJ2-5, with TRBD1 as a possible D gene (6 bases). In germline, CDR1 is MNHEY, CDR2 SVGAGI. Trimming pared 6 bases from V and 1 base from J, leaving 9 bases between. The CDR3 loop spans 13 amino acids. The CDR3 protein is CASRPDSQETQYF. The DNA of the CDR3 is TGTGCCAGCAGGCCGGACAGCCAAGAGACCCAGTACTTC.

In this sample, this clone turned up once. A far larger clone is one nucleotide away, so this likely arose from a read error. This chain connects TRBV6-1 to TRBJ1-6; TRBD1 might be the D (6 bases). CDR1 is MNHNS, CDR2 SASEGT, per germline. The CDR3 has 14 amino acids. CDR3 sequence (DNA): TGTGCCAGCATGAGGACAGAGTATAATTCACCCTTCCACTTT. This encodes CASMRTEYNSPFHF.

The chain employs TRBV9 and TRBJ1-2; maybe TRBD1 (6 bases). Trimming removed 0 bases at V and 6 bases at J, with 21 bases between. The CDR3 loop spans 17 amino acids. Germline V CDR1 and CDR2: SGDLS, YYNGEE. The CDR3 sequence is CASSVGDTFPSEDGYTF. The CDR3 DNA follows: TGTGCCAGCAGCGTAGGGGACACTTTCCCGAGTGAAGATGGCTACACCTTC. The variable domain in full, with the rest retrieved from reference TRBV9 and TRBJ1-2, is DSGVTQTPKHLITATGQRVTLRCSPRSGDLSVYWYQQSLDQGLQFLIQYYNGEERAKGNILERFSAQQFPDLHSELNLSSLELGDSALYFCASSVGDTFPSEDGYTFGSGTRLTVV.

The chain has TRBV5-8 and TRBJ2-5, with D uncertain. V dropped 8 bases and J dropped 7 bases, with 9 bases sitting between them. The CDR3 length is 10 residues. Germline CDR1 SGHTS, CDR2 YDEGEE. This CDR3 reads CASVPGTQYF. CDR3 DNA sequence: TGTGCCAGTGTCCCGGGGACCCAGTACTTC.

This clone was detected only once. The V and J genes are TRBV7-9 and TRBJ1-5; the D is unclear. The CDR3 sequence is 14 residues long. CDR1 and CDR2 from the germline V gene are SEHNR and FQNEAQ (reference sequence). Trimming removed 8 bases at V and 4 bases at J, with 15 bases between. CDR3 DNA sequence: TGTGCCAGCGCCAACAGTTTTTCGAATCAGCCCCAGCATTTT. This encodes CASANSFSNQPQHF.

The DNA of the CDR3 is TGTGCCAGCAGCTGGGACCTCGGTACGCAGTATTTT. It translates to CASSWDLGTQYF. V gene TRBV7-3 combines with J gene TRBJ2-3; D is perhaps TRBD1 or TRBD2 (5 bases each). V was pared by 4 bases and J by 8 bases, with 10 bases between. Germline V CDR1 and CDR2: SGHTA, FQGTGA. This CDR3 has 12 residues.

To note about this clone: At the DNA level, this CDR3 is encoded by other sequences in the same sample as well. This chain connects TRBV6-5 to TRBJ2-7; the D call may be TRBD1 or TRBD2 (5 bases each). Trimming took off 4 bases at V and 1 base at J, with 11 bases between the two ends. The CDR3 loop spans 14 amino acids. The V gene's germline CDR1 is MNHEY and CDR2 SVGAGI. The CDR3 DNA reads TGTGCCAGCAGTTCCTCTGGGACGTCCTACGAGCAGTACTTC. It is translated as CASSSSGTSYEQYF.

The V and J genes are TRBV11-2 and TRBJ2-7; TRBD1 matches at 9 bases. V lost 1 base and J lost 5; bases outside the gene matches: 9. CDR3 length equals 16 residues. Germline V gene data show CDR1 as SGHAT and CDR2 as FQNNGV. The CDR3 nucleotides are TGTGCCAGCAGCTTAGGACCGGGACAGGGTTTCCACGAGCAGTACTTC. As protein: CASSLGPGQGFHEQYF.

The chain is built from TRBV11-2 and TRBJ2-6; 9 bases are a match to TRBD1. Germline CDR1 is SGHAT and CDR2 is FQNNGV. The CDR3 sequence is 18 residues long. Unmatched junction bases numbered 10, after V lost 5 bases and J lost 2 bases. This chain's CDR3 is CASSTRTGVGTGANVLTF. The CDR3 nucleotides are TGTGCCAGCAGCACTCGGACAGGGGTAGGCACTGGGGCCAACGTCCTGACTTTC.

This clone has a single count. The chain has TRBV27 and TRBJ2-7; 7 bases map to TRBD1. The CDR3 sequence is 13 residues long. Germline CDR1 is MNHEY and CDR2 is SMNVEV (reference sequence). V lost 5 bases to trimming and J lost 6 bases; unmatched junction nucleotides: 7. The CDR3 DNA is TGTGCCAGCAGTCCCAACACAGGGGTCGAGCAGTACTTC. Residues: CASSPNTGVEQYF.

The V call is TRBV21-1, the J call TRBJ2-1; the table calls TRBD2, which could not be checked here. TRBV21-1 is a pseudogene locus. CDR3 size: 15 residues. CDR3 bases: TGTGCCAGCAGCACTCCTAGCGGGGTTTTCGATGAGCAGTTCTTC. Protein: CASSTPSGVFDEQFF.

The rearrangement joins TRBV7-9 to TRBJ2-3, with TRBD1 matching 7 bases. This CDR3 spans 15 amino acids. The germline V gene encodes CDR1 SEHNR and CDR2 FQNEAQ (reference sequence). The V and J ends lost 8 bases and 2 bases, in that order; junction bases with no gene match: 10. The CDR3, as DNA: TGTGCCAGCGAGGGGGCAGCTGACCTCACAGATACGCAGTATTTT. Its translation: CASEGAADLTDTQYF.

This chain uses TRBV5-1 with TRBJ2-5; TRBD1 matches at 9 bases. The CDR3 consists of 14 residues. Germline V CDR1 and CDR2: SGHRS, YFSETQ. With 4 bases clipped from V and 4 bases from J, the junction kept 5 bases outside the gene matches. The CDR3 region is CASSGQGQLETQYF. CDR3 nucleotide sequence: TGCGCCAGCAGCGGACAGGGGCAGTTAGAGACCCAGTACTTC.

This sequence joins TRBV10-3 and TRBJ2-7; 7 nucleotides align to TRBD2. Trimming removed 4 bases from V and 2 bases from J; junction bases left unmatched: 5. CDR3 length: 14 amino acids. CDR1 and CDR2 from the germline V gene are ENHRY and SYGVKD. In DNA, the CDR3 is TGTGCCATCAGTGGAAGTACTAGCGCCTACGAGCAGTACTTC. Its translation is CAISGSTSAYEQYF.

The V and J genes are TRBV4-1 and TRBJ2-7, with TRBD1 matching over 8 bases. Germline V CDR1 and CDR2: MGHRA, YSYEKL. After removal of 4 bases from V and 2 bases from J, the junction contained 7 bases not matched to a gene. The CDR3 totals 15 residues. The CDR3 reads CASSPGTGGTYEQYF. DNA for the CDR3: TGCGCCAGCAGCCCCGGGACAGGAGGAACCTACGAGCAGTACTTC.

This chain connects TRBV7-9 to TRBJ2-5, with 7 bases aligning to TRBD2. CDR1 and CDR2 (germline): SEHNR, FQNEAQ (reference sequence). The CDR3 contains 17 residues. J gave up 3 bases and V 3 bases, and 13 bases lay outside the gene matches. The CDR3 reads CASSFMVPSGAKETQYF. CDR3 nucleotides: TGTGCCAGCAGCTTCATGGTCCCGAGCGGGGCCAAAGAGACCCAGTACTTC.